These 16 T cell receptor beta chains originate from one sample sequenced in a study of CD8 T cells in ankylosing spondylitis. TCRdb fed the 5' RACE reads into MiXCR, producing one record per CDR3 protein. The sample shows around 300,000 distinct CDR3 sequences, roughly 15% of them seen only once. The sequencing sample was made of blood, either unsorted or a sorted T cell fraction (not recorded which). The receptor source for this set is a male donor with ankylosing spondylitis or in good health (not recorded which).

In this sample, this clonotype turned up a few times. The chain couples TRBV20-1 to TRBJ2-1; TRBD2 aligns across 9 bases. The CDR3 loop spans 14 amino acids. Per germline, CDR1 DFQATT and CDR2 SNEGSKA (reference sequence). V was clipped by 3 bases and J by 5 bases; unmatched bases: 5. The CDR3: CSASRPSGDNEQFF. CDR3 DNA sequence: TGCAGTGCTAGCCGCCCTAGCGGGGACAATGAGCAGTTCTTC.

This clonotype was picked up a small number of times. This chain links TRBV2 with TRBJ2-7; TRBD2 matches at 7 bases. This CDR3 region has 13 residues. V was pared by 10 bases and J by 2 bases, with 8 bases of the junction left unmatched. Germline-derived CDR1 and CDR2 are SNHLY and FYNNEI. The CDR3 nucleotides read TGTGCCAACTCAGCGGGGAACCCCTACGAGCAGTACTTC. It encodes CANSAGNPYEQYF.

The chain's CDR3 is CAISSGSASYGYTF. The CDR3 region has the DNA TGTGCCATCAGCTCAGGGTCCGCCTCCTATGGCTACACCTTC. The chain employs TRBV10-3 and TRBJ1-2; tentatively, D is TRBD1 (5 bases). Germline V lookup: CDR1 ENHRY, CDR2 SYGVKD. The CDR3 sequence is 14 residues long. With 6 bases removed from V and 4 bases from J, the gap between germline ends came to 15 bases.

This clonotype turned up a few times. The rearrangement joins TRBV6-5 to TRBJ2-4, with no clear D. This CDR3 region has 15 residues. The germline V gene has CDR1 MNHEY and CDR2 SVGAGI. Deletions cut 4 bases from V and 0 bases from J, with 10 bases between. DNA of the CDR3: TGTGCCAGCAGTTTGGGATTCCTAGCCAAAAACATTCAGTACTTC. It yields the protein CASSLGFLAKNIQYF.

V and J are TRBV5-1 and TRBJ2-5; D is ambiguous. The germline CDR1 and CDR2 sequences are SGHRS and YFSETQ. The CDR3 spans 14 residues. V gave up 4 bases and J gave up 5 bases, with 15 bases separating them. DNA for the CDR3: TGCGCCAGCAGCCTTGAAGGGCTCAAGGAGACCCAGTACTTC. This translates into CASSLEGLKETQYF.

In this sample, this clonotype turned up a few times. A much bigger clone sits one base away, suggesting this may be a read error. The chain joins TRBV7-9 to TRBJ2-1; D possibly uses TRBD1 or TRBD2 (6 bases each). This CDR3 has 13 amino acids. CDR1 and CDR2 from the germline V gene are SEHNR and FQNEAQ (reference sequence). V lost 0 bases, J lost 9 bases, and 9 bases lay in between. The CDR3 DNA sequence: TGTGCCAGCAGCTTAGCGGGGGGCAGTGAGCAGTTCTTC. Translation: CASSLAGGSEQFF.

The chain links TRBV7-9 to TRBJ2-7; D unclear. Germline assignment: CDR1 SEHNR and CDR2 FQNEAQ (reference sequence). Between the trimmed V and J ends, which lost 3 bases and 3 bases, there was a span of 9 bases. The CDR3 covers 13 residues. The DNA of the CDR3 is TGTGCCAGCAGCTTTGGGATGAACTACGAGCAGTACTTC. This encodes CASSFGMNYEQYF.

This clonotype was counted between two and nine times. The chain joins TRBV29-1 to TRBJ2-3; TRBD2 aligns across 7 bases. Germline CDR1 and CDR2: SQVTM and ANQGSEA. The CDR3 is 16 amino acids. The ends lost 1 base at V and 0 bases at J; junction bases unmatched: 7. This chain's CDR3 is CSVEGASGTSTDTQYF. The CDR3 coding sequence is TGCAGCGTTGAAGGGGCTAGCGGAACTAGCACAGATACGCAGTATTTT.

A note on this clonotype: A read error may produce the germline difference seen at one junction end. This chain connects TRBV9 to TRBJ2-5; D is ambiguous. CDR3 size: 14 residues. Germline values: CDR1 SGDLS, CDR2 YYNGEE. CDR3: CASSVGGKVESQYF. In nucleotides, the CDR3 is TGTGCCAGCAGCGTAGGGGGAAAGGTAGAGAGCCAGTACTTC.

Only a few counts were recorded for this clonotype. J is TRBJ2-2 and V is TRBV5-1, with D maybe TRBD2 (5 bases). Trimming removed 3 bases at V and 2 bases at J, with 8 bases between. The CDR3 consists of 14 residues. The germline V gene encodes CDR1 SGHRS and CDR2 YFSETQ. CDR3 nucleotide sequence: TGCGCCAGCAGCTCCGCGGGTAACACCGGGGAGCTGTTTTTT. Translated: CASSSAGNTGELFF.

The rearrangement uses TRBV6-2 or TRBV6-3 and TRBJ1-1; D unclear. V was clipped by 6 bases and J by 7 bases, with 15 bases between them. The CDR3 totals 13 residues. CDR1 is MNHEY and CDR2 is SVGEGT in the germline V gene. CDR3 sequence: CASSSRGDGEAFF. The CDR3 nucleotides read TGTGCCAGCAGCTCCCGTGGTGATGGTGAAGCTTTCTTT.

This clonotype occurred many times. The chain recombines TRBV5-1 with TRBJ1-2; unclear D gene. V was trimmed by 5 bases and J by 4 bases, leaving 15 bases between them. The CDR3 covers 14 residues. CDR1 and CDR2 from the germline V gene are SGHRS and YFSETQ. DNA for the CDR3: TGCGCCAGCAGGCTAGCCCCGGACGGCTATGGCTACACCTTC. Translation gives CASRLAPDGYGYTF.

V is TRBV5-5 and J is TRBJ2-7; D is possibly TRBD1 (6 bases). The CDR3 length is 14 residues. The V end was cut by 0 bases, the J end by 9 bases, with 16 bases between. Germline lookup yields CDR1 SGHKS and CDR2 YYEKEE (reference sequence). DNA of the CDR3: TGTGCCAGCAGCTTGGAAGGACAGCCCCAAGGGCAGTACTTC. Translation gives CASSLEGQPQGQYF.

The CDR3 sequence is CASGSGRGETQYF. The CDR3 nucleotides are TGTGCCAGCGGGTCGGGCCGGGGAGAGACCCAGTACTTC. The gene calls are TRBV12-3 or TRBV12-4 and TRBJ2-5; tentative D call: TRBD2 (5 bases). The CDR3 totals 13 residues. Trimming shortened V by 8 bases and J by 4 bases, and 14 bases separated the two germline ends.

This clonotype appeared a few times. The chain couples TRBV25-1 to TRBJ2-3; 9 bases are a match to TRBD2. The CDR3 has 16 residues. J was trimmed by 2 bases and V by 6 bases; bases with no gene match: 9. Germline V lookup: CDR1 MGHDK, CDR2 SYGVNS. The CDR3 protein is CASSGPTSGLTDTQYF. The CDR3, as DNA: TGTGCCAGCAGCGGCCCGACTAGCGGACTCACAGATACGCAGTATTTT.

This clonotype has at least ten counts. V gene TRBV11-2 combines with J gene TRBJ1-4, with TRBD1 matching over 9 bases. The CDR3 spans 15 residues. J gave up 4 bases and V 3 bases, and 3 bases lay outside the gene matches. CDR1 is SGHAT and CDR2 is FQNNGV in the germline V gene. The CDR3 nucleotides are TGTGCCAGCAGCTTGGACAGGGGCCTTAATGAAAAACTGTTTTTT. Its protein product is CASSLDRGLNEKLFF.